This is a list of T cell receptor beta chains from one sample in a study of control samples from healthy donors and cancer patients. Produced via immunoSEQ multiplex PCR; TCRdb's table is partial and in-frame only. The sample has 150,000 to 200,000 clones, just over 90% seen once. Sequenced: blood. These receptors all come from a man aged 25-45 years in good health. The CDR3 runs from the conserved cysteine through the conserved F or W. Fields, in order: J gene, D gene, clone size, V gene, CDR3 DNA, CDR3 protein. The D gene is left open where the match is weak. Not every row has a clone size; where given, it reads once, few, many or a size class.

j_call: TRBJ2-7
d_call: -
clone_size: -
v_call: TRBV7-9
cdr3_nt: TGTGCCAGCAGCTTAGCCGGCAGGGCCTACGAGCAGTACTTC
cdr3_aa: CASSLAGRAYEQYF

j_call: TRBJ2-1
d_call: TRBD1
clone_size: -
v_call: TRBV28
cdr3_nt: TGTGCCAGCAGACCCCCGCCAGGGGGCGCGGTTAATGAGCAGTTCTTC
cdr3_aa: CASRPPPGGAVNEQFF

j_call: TRBJ2-7
d_call: -
clone_size: -
v_call: TRBV6-6
cdr3_nt: TGTGCCAGCAGTTACTCTAGGGGGGAGGGGTACGAGCAGTACTTC
cdr3_aa: CASSYSRGEGYEQYF

j_call: TRBJ2-7
d_call: -
clone_size: -
v_call: TRBV18
cdr3_nt: TGTGCCAGCTCACCACTTGGAGCGGAGAGCTACGAGCAGTACTTC
cdr3_aa: CASSPLGAESYEQYF

j_call: TRBJ1-4
d_call: -
clone_size: -
v_call: TRBV28
cdr3_nt: TGTGCCAGCAGTTTTGCCAGGGGCAGTGAAAAACTGTTTTTT
cdr3_aa: CASSFARGSEKLFF

j_call: TRBJ2-7
d_call: TRBD2
clone_size: -
v_call: TRBV11-2
cdr3_nt: TGTGCCAGCAGCGACCGGGGGGGATACTACGAGCAGTACTTC
cdr3_aa: CASSDRGGYYEQYF

j_call: TRBJ1-4
d_call: -
clone_size: -
v_call: TRBV9
cdr3_nt: TGTGCCAGCAGCGTAGACAGCTTTAATGAAAAACTGTTTTTT
cdr3_aa: CASSVDSFNEKLFF

j_call: TRBJ2-3
d_call: -
clone_size: -
v_call: TRBV19
cdr3_nt: TGTGCCAGTAAAGGGCAGGGGACAGATACGCAGTATTTT
cdr3_aa: CASKGQGTDTQYF

j_call: TRBJ1-1
d_call: TRBD1
clone_size: -
v_call: TRBV25-1
cdr3_nt: TGTGCCAGCAGACCCTCAGGGGGTGAAGCTTTCTTT
cdr3_aa: CASRPSGGEAFF

j_call: TRBJ2-2
d_call: -
clone_size: -
v_call: TRBV7-2
cdr3_nt: TGTGCCAGCAGTCCCAACACCGGGGAGCTGTTTTTT
cdr3_aa: CASSPNTGELFF

j_call: TRBJ1-1
d_call: -
clone_size: -
v_call: TRBV19
cdr3_nt: TGTGCCAGTAGTATCGGGCAGGGTAGGGTGAACACTGAAGCTTTCTTT
cdr3_aa: CASSIGQGRVNTEAFF

j_call: TRBJ2-1
d_call: -
clone_size: once
v_call: TRBV25-1
cdr3_nt: TGTGCCAGCAGTTTACGGCTTGAGCAGTTCTTC
cdr3_aa: CASSLRLEQFF

j_call: TRBJ2-5
d_call: -
clone_size: once
v_call: TRBV19
cdr3_nt: TGTGCCAGTATTCAAGAGACCCAGTACTTC
cdr3_aa: CASIQETQYF

j_call: TRBJ2-5
d_call: -
clone_size: -
v_call: TRBV6-6
cdr3_nt: TGTGCCAGCAGTTACTCGATCCGCCAAGAGACCCAGTACTTC
cdr3_aa: CASSYSIRQETQYF

j_call: TRBJ1-1
d_call: -
clone_size: once
v_call: TRBV15
cdr3_nt: TGTGCCACCAGCAGAGCCGGACAGATGAACACTGAAGCTTTCTTT
cdr3_aa: CATSRAGQMNTEAFF

j_call: TRBJ2-6
d_call: -
clone_size: -
v_call: TRBV5-3
cdr3_nt: TGTGCCAGAATACGCGGGCGCGGCAGGGGGGTTGATGGGGCCAACGTCCTGACTTTC
cdr3_aa: CARIRGRGRGVDGANVLTF

j_call: TRBJ2-7
d_call: -
clone_size: -
v_call: TRBV19
cdr3_nt: TGTGCCAGTAGCCCCCCCCGAAGCGAGAGTCCCTACGAGCAGTACTTC
cdr3_aa: CASSPPRSESPYEQYF

j_call: TRBJ1-1
d_call: TRBD1
clone_size: -
v_call: TRBV5-1
cdr3_nt: TGCGCCAGCAGCGCTGGACAGGGGAGGGTCATGAACACTGAAGCTTTCTTT
cdr3_aa: CASSAGQGRVMNTEAFF

j_call: TRBJ2-7
d_call: -
clone_size: -
v_call: TRBV7-2
cdr3_nt: TGTGCCAGCAGCTTAGCGGGGCAGGGAGAGTACTTC
cdr3_aa: CASSLAGQGEYF

j_call: TRBJ1-2
d_call: -
clone_size: -
v_call: TRBV18
cdr3_nt: TGTGCCAGCTCACCACAACGAGGGGACCGGGGCGATGGCTACACCTTC
cdr3_aa: CASSPQRGDRGDGYTF

j_call: TRBJ2-2
d_call: -
clone_size: -
v_call: TRBV13
cdr3_nt: TGTGCCAGCAGCTTCGCCCCTCGGGCCGGGGAGCTGTTTTTT
cdr3_aa: CASSFAPRAGELFF

j_call: TRBJ1-6
d_call: -
clone_size: -
v_call: TRBV19
cdr3_nt: TGTGCCAGTAGTACGACCTTATCCGGGCCAAGGTATAATTCACCCCTCCACTTT
cdr3_aa: CASSTTLSGPRYNSPLHF

j_call: TRBJ2-7
d_call: TRBD2
clone_size: once
v_call: TRBV19
cdr3_nt: TGTGCCAGTAGTATCAGCGGGAGCTCCTACGAGCAGTACTTC
cdr3_aa: CASSISGSSYEQYF

j_call: TRBJ2-1
d_call: TRBD2
clone_size: -
v_call: TRBV7-6
cdr3_nt: TGTGCCAGCAGCTTAGCCAAGCGGGGGGGCCTTGTATCGGCTAATGAGCAGTTCTTC
cdr3_aa: CASSLAKRGGLVSANEQFF

j_call: TRBJ2-3
d_call: TRBD2
clone_size: once
v_call: TRBV7-3
cdr3_nt: TGTGCCAGCAGCTCACTAGCGGGAAGCACAGATACGCAGTATTTT
cdr3_aa: CASSSLAGSTDTQYF

j_call: TRBJ2-3
d_call: TRBD2
clone_size: -
v_call: TRBV19
cdr3_nt: TGTGCCAGTAGTATAGGAAGGCCTAGCGGGGTCGTCACAGATACGCAGTATTTT
cdr3_aa: CASSIGRPSGVVTDTQYF

j_call: TRBJ2-7
d_call: TRBD1
clone_size: -
v_call: TRBV25-1
cdr3_nt: TGTGCCAGCAGCAGACAGGGGGCGTTAATCGAGCAGTACTTC
cdr3_aa: CASSRQGALIEQYF

j_call: TRBJ1-3
d_call: -
clone_size: -
v_call: TRBV29-1
cdr3_nt: TGCAGCGTTGGGGACTTCCCCTCCTCTGGAAACACCATATATTTT
cdr3_aa: CSVGDFPSSGNTIYF

j_call: TRBJ2-1
d_call: -
clone_size: -
v_call: TRBV7-2
cdr3_nt: TGTGCCAGCAGCTTAGCGGTGGGGCTCGGGTCCTACAATGAGCAGTTCTTC
cdr3_aa: CASSLAVGLGSYNEQFF

j_call: TRBJ1-1
d_call: TRBD1
clone_size: once
v_call: TRBV19
cdr3_nt: TGTGCCAGTCTGGAAGGGGGCAGGAACACTGAAGCTTTCTTT
cdr3_aa: CASLEGGRNTEAFF

j_call: TRBJ1-2
d_call: -
clone_size: -
v_call: TRBV18
cdr3_nt: TGTGCCAGCTCACCACCGACAGCCGTCGGCTACACCTTC
cdr3_aa: CASSPPTAVGYTF

j_call: TRBJ2-2
d_call: -
clone_size: -
v_call: TRBV6-5
cdr3_nt: TGTGCCAGCAGCCGCCTGAGAGAGACCGGGGAGCTGTTTTTT
cdr3_aa: CASSRLRETGELFF

j_call: TRBJ1-2
d_call: -
clone_size: -
v_call: TRBV15
cdr3_nt: TGTGCCACCAGCAGAGGAAAAGGGGGTCCTACTAACTATGGCTACACCTTC
cdr3_aa: CATSRGKGGPTNYGYTF

j_call: TRBJ2-1
d_call: TRBD2
clone_size: once
v_call: TRBV5-1
cdr3_nt: TGCGCCAGCAGCCCGTTGCTAGCGGCCCACAATGAGCAGTTCTTC
cdr3_aa: CASSPLLAAHNEQFF

j_call: TRBJ2-2
d_call: TRBD1
clone_size: -
v_call: TRBV7-9
cdr3_nt: TGTGCCAGCAACCCCGGAAGGGGGCACACCGGGGAGCTGTTTTTT
cdr3_aa: CASNPGRGHTGELFF

j_call: TRBJ2-7
d_call: TRBD2
clone_size: -
v_call: TRBV18
cdr3_nt: TGTGCCAGCTCACCGGATCCGGGACTAGCTAGCGAGCAGTACTTC
cdr3_aa: CASSPDPGLASEQYF

j_call: TRBJ1-4
d_call: -
clone_size: -
v_call: TRBV19
cdr3_nt: TGTGCCAGTAGTATCTCCGTGGGTGAAAAACTGTTTTTT
cdr3_aa: CASSISVGEKLFF

j_call: TRBJ1-1
d_call: -
clone_size: -
v_call: TRBV30
cdr3_nt: TGTGCCTGGAATACAGGGATGGGCACTGAAGCTTTCTTT
cdr3_aa: CAWNTGMGTEAFF

j_call: TRBJ2-7
d_call: TRBD1
clone_size: -
v_call: TRBV29-1
cdr3_nt: TGCAGCGTTCGGGACAGCTATTCTTCCTACGAGCAGTACTTC
cdr3_aa: CSVRDSYSSYEQYF

j_call: TRBJ2-7
d_call: -
clone_size: once
v_call: TRBV4-2
cdr3_nt: TGTGCCAGCAGCCTAGCAAGGGGCTCGTCCCACGAGCAGTACTTC
cdr3_aa: CASSLARGSSHEQYF

j_call: TRBJ2-1
d_call: -
clone_size: -
v_call: TRBV28
cdr3_nt: TGTGCCAGCAGTGCCCCCCGGGACCCAAGCTCCTACAATGAGCAGTTCTTC
cdr3_aa: CASSAPRDPSSYNEQFF

j_call: TRBJ1-3
d_call: TRBD1
clone_size: -
v_call: TRBV6-6
cdr3_nt: TGTGCCAGCAGTACTCCCGGGACAGGGTATGGAAACACCATATATTTT
cdr3_aa: CASSTPGTGYGNTIYF

j_call: TRBJ2-1
d_call: TRBD1
clone_size: once
v_call: TRBV24-1
cdr3_nt: TGTGCCACCAGTGATTCCGACAGGGGATCAGAGCAGTTCTTC
cdr3_aa: CATSDSDRGSEQFF

j_call: TRBJ1-1
d_call: TRBD1
clone_size: -
v_call: TRBV19
cdr3_nt: TGTGCCAGTAGTATAAGGGGGACAGGGCTCACTGAAGCTTTCTTT
cdr3_aa: CASSIRGTGLTEAFF

j_call: TRBJ1-3
d_call: TRBD1
clone_size: -
v_call: TRBV11-2
cdr3_nt: TGTGCCAGCAGCCCCGGCAGGGGGCCTGGAAACACCATATATTTT
cdr3_aa: CASSPGRGPGNTIYF

j_call: TRBJ1-4
d_call: -
clone_size: -
v_call: TRBV5-1
cdr3_nt: TGCGCCAGCAGCTTGGGGTCAACTAATGAAAAACTGTTTTTT
cdr3_aa: CASSLGSTNEKLFF

j_call: TRBJ2-2
d_call: TRBD2
clone_size: once
v_call: TRBV28
cdr3_nt: TGTGCCAGCAGTTTCACGGGGGGAGAACACCGGGGAGCTGTTTTT
cdr3_aa: CASSFTGGEHRGAVF

j_call: TRBJ1-1
d_call: -
clone_size: -
v_call: TRBV27
cdr3_nt: TGTGCCAGCAGTTTAATGGGGGGCCGGGATGAAGCTTTCTTT
cdr3_aa: CASSLMGGRDEAFF

j_call: TRBJ2-7
d_call: TRBD2
clone_size: -
v_call: TRBV5-1
cdr3_nt: TGCGCCAGCAGCTTGGAACCTAGCGGGCTACTTAACTCCTACGAGCAGTACTTC
cdr3_aa: CASSLEPSGLLNSYEQYF

j_call: TRBJ2-7
d_call: -
clone_size: once
v_call: TRBV28
cdr3_nt: TGTGCCAGCAGTTCCCCCAAGACGGCCAATAAAGCAGCGTTCCAGGACTTC
cdr3_aa: CASSSPKTANKAAFQDF

j_call: TRBJ1-4
d_call: TRBD1
clone_size: -
v_call: TRBV27
cdr3_nt: TGTGCCAGCAGTCAACAGGGGCGAGCTAATGAAAAACTGTTTTTT
cdr3_aa: CASSQQGRANEKLFF

j_call: TRBJ1-5
d_call: -
clone_size: -
v_call: TRBV7-2
cdr3_nt: TGTGCCAGCAGCTCCCACAGGGACCAGCCCCAGCATTTT
cdr3_aa: CASSSHRDQPQHF